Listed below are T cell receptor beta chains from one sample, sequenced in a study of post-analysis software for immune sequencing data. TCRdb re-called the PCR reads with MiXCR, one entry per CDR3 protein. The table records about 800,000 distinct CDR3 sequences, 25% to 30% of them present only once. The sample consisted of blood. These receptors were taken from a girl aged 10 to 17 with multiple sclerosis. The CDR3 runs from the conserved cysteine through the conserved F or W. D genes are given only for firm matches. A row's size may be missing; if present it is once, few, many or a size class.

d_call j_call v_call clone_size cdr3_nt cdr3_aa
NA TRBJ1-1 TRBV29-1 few TGCAGCGTTGAAAAGGGGGAGCCTGAAGCTTTCTTT CSVEKGEPEAFF
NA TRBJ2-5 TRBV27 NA TGTGCCAGCAGTTTATCTCGTGGGGCGGCGGCCCAGTACTTC CASSLSRGAAAQYF
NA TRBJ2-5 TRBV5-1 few TGCGCCAGCAGCACCGAGGCGGACCAAGAGACCCAGTACTTC CASSTEADQETQYF
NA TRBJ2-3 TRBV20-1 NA TGCAGTGCTGACGGGACTCTCAGTGCTAGCACAGATATGCAGTATTTT CSADGTLSASTDMQYF
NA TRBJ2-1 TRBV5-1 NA TGCGCCAGCAGCTTGGGGGGGGCTCTTGGCAATGAGCAGTTCTTC CASSLGGALGNEQFF
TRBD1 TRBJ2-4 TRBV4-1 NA TGCGCCAGCAGCCAAGGGGACAGCTTAAACAAAAACATTCAGTACTTC CASSQGDSLNKNIQYF
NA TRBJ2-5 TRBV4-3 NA TGCGCCAGCAGCCAGAAAAAGTCAACCGAGGGCGAGACCCAGTACTTC CASSQKKSTEGETQYF
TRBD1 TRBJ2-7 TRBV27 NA TGTGCCAGCAGCATAAGGGACAGGGACTACGAGCAGTACTTC CASSIRDRDYEQYF
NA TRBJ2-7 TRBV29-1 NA TGCAGCGCAAGGACCCCAAGCTTCTACGAGCAGTACTTC CSARTPSFYEQYF
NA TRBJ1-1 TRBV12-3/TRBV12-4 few TGTGCCAGCAGGTCCACAGGGTATACTGAAGCTTTCTTT CASRSTGYTEAFF
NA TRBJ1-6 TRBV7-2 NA TGTGCCAGCAGCTTAGCGAGGGTCGGTTCACCTCCCCACTTT CASSLARVGSPPHF
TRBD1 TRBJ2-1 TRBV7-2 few TGTGCCAGCAGCTCGGGGGGACAGGGCGAGAATGAGCAGTTCTTC CASSSGGQGENEQFF
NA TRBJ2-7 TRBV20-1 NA TGCAGTGCTAGGACAGGATCCGACTACGAGCAGTACTTC CSARTGSDYEQYF
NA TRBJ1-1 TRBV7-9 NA TGTGCCAGCAGCCCTATCGGACAGCGTGAAGCTTTCTTT CASSPIGQREAFF
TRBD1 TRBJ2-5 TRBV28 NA TGTGCCAGCAGTCCACGGACAGGGCGATATTGGTACCAAGAGACCCAGTACTTC CASSPRTGRYWYQETQYF
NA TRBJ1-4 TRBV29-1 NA TGCAACGTCGCCGGGACCAATGAAAAACTGTTTTTT CNVAGTNEKLFF
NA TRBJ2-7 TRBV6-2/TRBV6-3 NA TGTGCCAGCAGTTATGGACAGCGCTACGAGCAGTACTTC CASSYGQRYEQYF
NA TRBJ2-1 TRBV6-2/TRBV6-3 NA TGTGCCAGCAGTAGGGGTCCCTGGGGTGAGCAGTTCTTC CASSRGPWGEQFF
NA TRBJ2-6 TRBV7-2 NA TGTGCCAGCAGCTCGAAACGGGCCCTCTCTGGGGCCAACGTCCTGACTTTC CASSSKRALSGANVLTF
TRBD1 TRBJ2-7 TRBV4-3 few TGCGCCAGCAGCCAACTGGACAGGGGAAAGGTCGAGCAGTACTTC CASSQLDRGKVEQYF
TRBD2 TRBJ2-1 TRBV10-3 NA TGTGCCATCAGTGGGCGGGAGCGGCAGGAGAATGAGCAGTTCTTC CAISGRERQENEQFF
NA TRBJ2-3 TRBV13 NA TGTGCCAGCAGCTCTGACAGAAACACAGATACGCAGTATTTT CASSSDRNTDTQYF
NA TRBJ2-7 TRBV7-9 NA TGTGCCAGCAGCTTTGGGGATCTCAAGACCCAGTGCTTC CASSFGDLKTQCF
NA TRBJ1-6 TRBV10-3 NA TGTGCCATCAGTGAGCCCCCGGGGGGGGCAAACTATAATTCACCCCTCCACTTT CAISEPPGGANYNSPLHF
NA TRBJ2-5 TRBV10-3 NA TGTGCCATCAGTGGAGGAAGGGTATGGGAGACCCAGTACTTC CAISGGRVWETQYF
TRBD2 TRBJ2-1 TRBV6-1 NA TGTGCCAGCAGCCAGAGATGGGGGACTAGCGTTAAGGATGAGCAGTTCTTC CASSQRWGTSVKDEQFF
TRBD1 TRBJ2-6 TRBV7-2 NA TGTGCCAGCAGCCCGAGGGACAGCCCTTCTGGGGCCAACGTCCTGACTTTC CASSPRDSPSGANVLTF
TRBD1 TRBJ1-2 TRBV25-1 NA TGTGCCAGCAGCACGGACAGGACCTATGGCTACACCTTC CASSTDRTYGYTF
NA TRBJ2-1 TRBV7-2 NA TGTGCCAGCAGAGCTCGGGTACAGGGTGATGAGCAGTTCTTC CASRARVQGDEQFF
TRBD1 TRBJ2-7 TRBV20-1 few TGCAGTGCTATAACGACGGGACAGACATCCTACGAGCAGTACTTC CSAITTGQTSYEQYF
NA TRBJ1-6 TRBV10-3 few TGTGCCATTCACGGGGGATATAATTCACCCCTCCACTTT CAIHGGYNSPLHF
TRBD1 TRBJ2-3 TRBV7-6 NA TGTGCCAGCACCCTAGGACAGGGTTACCAACCTTCTAGCACAGATACGCAGTATTTT CASTLGQGYQPSSTDTQYF
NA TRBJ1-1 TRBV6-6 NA TGTGCCGCACGGGACATACAACTGGGGACTGAAGCTTTCTTT CAARDIQLGTEAFF
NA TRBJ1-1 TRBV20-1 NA TGCAGTGCTAGAGTTAGGGCTGAAGCTTTCTTT CSARVRAEAFF
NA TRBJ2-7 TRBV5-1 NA TGCGCCAGCAGCTTGGCAGCCGGCCGCTCCTACGAGCAGTACTTC CASSLAAGRSYEQYF
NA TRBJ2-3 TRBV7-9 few TGTGCCAGTGCGCAGGGGGGAGATGCGCAGTATTTT CASAQGGDAQYF
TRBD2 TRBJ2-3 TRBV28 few TGTGCCAGCAGTTTTGCGGGAGAAACCACAGATACGCAGTATTTT CASSFAGETTDTQYF
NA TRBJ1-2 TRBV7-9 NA TGTGCCAGCAGCTTGATAGACAGTTTGGATGGCTACACCTTC CASSLIDSLDGYTF
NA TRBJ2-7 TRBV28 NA TGTGCCAGCAGTTTTGCCGGGGGAAGGGGTCCCTACGAGCAGTACTTC CASSFAGGRGPYEQYF
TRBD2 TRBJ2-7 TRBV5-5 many TGTGCCAGCAGCGCCGGACTAGCGGAGGGATACGAGCAGTACTTC CASSAGLAEGYEQYF
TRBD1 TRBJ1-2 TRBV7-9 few TGTGCCAGCAGCTTAGATCGGAGGGGACAGGGTAACTACACCTTC CASSLDRRGQGNYTF
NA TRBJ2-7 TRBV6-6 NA TGTGCCAGCAGGTCACAGCGGAGCTCCTACGGGCAGTACTTC CASRSQRSSYGQYF
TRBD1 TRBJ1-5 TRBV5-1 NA TGCGCCAGCAGCTTGGACAGGGGTAGTCAGCCCCAGCATTTT CASSLDRGSQPQHF